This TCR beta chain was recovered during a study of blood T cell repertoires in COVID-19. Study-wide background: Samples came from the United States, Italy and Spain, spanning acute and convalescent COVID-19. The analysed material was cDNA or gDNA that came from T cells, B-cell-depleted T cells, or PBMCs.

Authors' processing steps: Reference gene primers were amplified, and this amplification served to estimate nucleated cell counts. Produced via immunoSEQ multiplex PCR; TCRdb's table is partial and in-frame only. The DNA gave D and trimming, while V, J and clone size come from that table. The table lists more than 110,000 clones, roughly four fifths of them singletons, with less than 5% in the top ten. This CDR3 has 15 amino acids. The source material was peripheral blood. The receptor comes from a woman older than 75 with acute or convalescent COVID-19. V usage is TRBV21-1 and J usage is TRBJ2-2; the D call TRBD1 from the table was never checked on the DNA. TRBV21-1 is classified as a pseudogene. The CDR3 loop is CASSKRGITPGELFF. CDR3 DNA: TGTGCCAGCAGCAAAAGGGGGATCACCCCCGGGGAGCTGTTTTTT.